This TCR beta chain comes out of a study of radiotherapy plus CTLA-4 blockade in lung cancer. Study-wide background: Objective responses emerged in roughly 20% of patients, and 30% to 40% attained disease control. Study results and limitations: Tumor-derived TCR clones expanded in blood after radiotherapy plus ipilimumab.

Assay used: immunoSEQ multiplex PCR; TCRdb lists only in-frame clones, some missing. The sample holds tens of thousands of clones, around 80% seen once. Looked up from germline, CDR1 is MNHEY and CDR2 is SVGAGI. Trimming left V 11 bases short and J 3 bases short, with 13 bases between. The CDR3 totals 12 residues. Regarding this clone: Its antigen is not known.

Treatment of patients with chemo-refractory metastatic non-small-cell lung cancer consisted of focal radiation plus CTLA-4 blockade with ipilimumab. The material sequenced was peripheral blood, taken from a patient treated with radiotherapy plus ipilimumab. The source of this sequence is a human donor with non-small cell lung cancer who had stable disease on radiotherapy plus ipilimumab. The chain carries TRBV6-5 and TRBJ1-2, with D hard to call. The CDR3 sequence is CACKRVDYGYTF. The CDR3 DNA is TGTGCCTGTAAGAGGGTTGACTATGGCTACACCTTC.